This TCR beta chain is drawn from a study of T cell responses to AZD1222 COVID-19 vaccine. Repertoires were generated with immunoSEQ multiplex PCR, while TCRdb's copy carries only in-frame clones and drops some. The sample yields 130,000 or so clones, 75% to 95% seen once. A few counts support this clone. Its antigen is currently unknown. The CDR3 has 16 residues. Germline V CDR1 and CDR2: MGHRA, YSYEKL. The V end was cut by 0 bases, the J end by 5 bases, with 16 bases between. Study results and caveats: Just six AZD1222 recipients tested seropositive at baseline. Repertoire sampling happened only post peak T cell response.

The source material was peripheral blood, sampled on day 0 of AZD1222 vaccination. This receptor was identified in an adult in good health. V usage is TRBV4-1 and J usage is TRBJ2-5, with D perhaps matching TRBD2 (6 bases). The CDR3 region is CASSQDLYGGRETQYF. The CDR3 coding sequence is TGCGCCAGCAGCCAAGATTTATACGGGGGAAGGGAGACCCAGTACTTC.